This TCR beta chain was captured in a study of identical twins. This clonotype was detected a few times. Its antigen is as yet unknown. Regarding the study as a whole: The conclusions drew on cross-sectional statistical analysis instead of tracking the same donors.

V gave up 0 bases and J gave up 0 bases; unmatched junction bases: 9. Germline values: CDR1 DFQATT, CDR2 SNEGSKA (reference sequence). This CDR3 contains 19 residues. TCRdb used MiXCR to reprocess the 5' RACE reads, holding one entry per CDR3 protein. The sample has 500,000 to 650,000 distinct CDR3 sequences, 7% to 7.5% seen once. In addition, the sample was reused for a study of yellow fever vaccine responses in identical twins.

This sequence originates from a woman between 18 and 29 years old in good health. The chain carries TRBV20-1 and TRBJ2-3, with 13 bases matching TRBD2. Specimen: PBMCs. The CDR3 reads CSARDIGLAGVVSTDTQYF. The CDR3 DNA sequence: TGCAGTGCTAGAGATATCGGACTAGCGGGAGTGGTGAGCACAGATACGCAGTATTTT.